This TCR beta chain appears in the sequencing data of a study of T cells after yellow fever vaccination. With 1 base removed from V and 1 base from J, the gap between germline ends came to 8 bases. CDR1 SGDLS and CDR2 YYNGEE come from the germline V gene. The CDR3 is made up of 14 amino acids. This clonotype has only a few counts. Its antigen is currently unknown. TCRdb redid the calling of the 5' RACE reads with MiXCR, one entry per CDR3 protein. The data show some 300,000 distinct CDR3 sequences, over 8.5% seen once. The study's findings and limits: It was the secondary response that reached its peak faster, day 5 versus 15, but it was weaker. CD4 and CD8 compartments shared a small share of clonotypes. Reappearance after the booster was seen for most primary-vaccination clones, at 95% to 97% CD4 and roughly 90% CD8. The bulk population could contribute abundant contaminating clonotypes to FACS-sorted repertoires.

Source: CD4+ T cells sorted from PBMCs, taken 45 days after the yellow fever booster vaccination. This rearrangement joins TRBV9 to TRBJ1-1; D gene uncertain. The source of this sequence is a man younger than 35 who received the YFV17D yellow fever vaccine. Written as DNA, the CDR3 is TGTGCCAGCAGCGTAAGGCCGGAGAACACTGAAGCTTTCTTT. Translated: CASSVRPENTEAFF.